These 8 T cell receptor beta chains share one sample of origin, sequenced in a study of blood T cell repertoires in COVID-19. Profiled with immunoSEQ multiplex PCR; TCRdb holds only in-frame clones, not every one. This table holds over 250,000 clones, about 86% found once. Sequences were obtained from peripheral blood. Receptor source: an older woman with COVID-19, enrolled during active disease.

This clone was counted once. The CDR3: CASSLQKEQYF. The DNA for the CDR3 is TGTGCCAGCAGCTTGCAGAAGGAGCAGTACTTC. The chain combines TRBV7-6 with TRBJ2-7, with unresolved D. Trimming stripped 3 bases from V and 7 bases from J, with 7 bases between. The CDR3 spans 11 residues. Germline V gene lookup returns CDR1 SGHVS and CDR2 FNYEAQ.

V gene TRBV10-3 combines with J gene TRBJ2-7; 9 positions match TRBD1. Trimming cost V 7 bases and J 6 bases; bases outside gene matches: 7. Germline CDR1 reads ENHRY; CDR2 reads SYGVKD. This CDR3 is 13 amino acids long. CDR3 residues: CAINRDREGEQYF. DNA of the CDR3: TGTGCCATCAACCGGGACAGGGAGGGCGAGCAGTACTTC.

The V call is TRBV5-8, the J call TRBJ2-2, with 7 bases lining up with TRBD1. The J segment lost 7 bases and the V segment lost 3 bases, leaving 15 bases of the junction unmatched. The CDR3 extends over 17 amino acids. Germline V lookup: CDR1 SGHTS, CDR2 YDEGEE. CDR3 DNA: TGTGCCAGCAGCTATCGTCTCGGACAGGCTTCAGGCGGGGAGCTGTTTTTT. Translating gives CASSYRLGQASGGELFF.

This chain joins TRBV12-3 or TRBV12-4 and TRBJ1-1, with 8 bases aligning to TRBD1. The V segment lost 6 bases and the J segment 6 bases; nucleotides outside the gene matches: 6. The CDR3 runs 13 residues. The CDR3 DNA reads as TGTGCCAGCAGGGGGCAGGGGGCGGCTGAAGCTTTCTTT. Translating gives CASRGQGAAEAFF.

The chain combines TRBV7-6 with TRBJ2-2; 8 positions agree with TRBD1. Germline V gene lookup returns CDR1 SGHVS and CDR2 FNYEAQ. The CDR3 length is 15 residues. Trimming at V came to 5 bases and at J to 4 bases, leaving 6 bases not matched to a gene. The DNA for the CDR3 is TGTGCCAGCAGCCGCGTGACAGGGGTCACCGGGGAGCTGTTTTTT. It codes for CASSRVTGVTGELFF. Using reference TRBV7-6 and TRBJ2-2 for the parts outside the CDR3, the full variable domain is GAGVSQSPRYKVTKRGQDVALRCDPISGHVSLYWYRQALGQGPEFLTYFNYEAQQDKSGLPNDRFSAERPEGSISTLTIQRTEQRDSAMYRCASSRVTGVTGELFFGEGSRLTVL.

CDR3 sequence: CASTTSGGTGETQYF. Written as DNA, the CDR3 is TGCGCCAGCACAACTAGCGGGGGGACGGGGGAGACCCAGTACTTC. The chain uses TRBV5-1 and TRBJ2-5, with TRBD2 identical over 12 bases. The CDR3 contains 15 residues. V dropped 6 bases and J dropped 5; count of bases not matched to a gene: 8. From germline, CDR1 is SGHRS and CDR2 YFSETQ.

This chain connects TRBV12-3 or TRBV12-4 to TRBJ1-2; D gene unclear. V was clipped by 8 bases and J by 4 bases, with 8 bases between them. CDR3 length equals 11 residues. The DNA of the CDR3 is TGTGCCAGCTCCTTGGCCTATGGCTACACCTTC. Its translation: CASSLAYGYTF.

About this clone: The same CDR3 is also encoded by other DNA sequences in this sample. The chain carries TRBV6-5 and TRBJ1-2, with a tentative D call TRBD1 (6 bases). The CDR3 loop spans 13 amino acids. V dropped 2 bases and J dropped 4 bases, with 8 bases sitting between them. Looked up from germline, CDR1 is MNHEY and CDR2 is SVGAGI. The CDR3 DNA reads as TGTGCCAGCAGTTACGGCAGGGGCTATGGCTACACCTTC. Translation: CASSYGRGYGYTF.